This entry features one TCR beta chain sequence. The germline V gene has CDR1 SEHNR and CDR2 FQNEAQ (reference sequence). This CDR3 contains 16 residues. V gave up 4 bases and J gave up 1 base; unmatched junction bases: 3. The data are from a study of T cell changes during pregnancy in multiple sclerosis. TCRdb's table, derived via immunoSEQ multiplex PCR, lists solely in-frame clones and lacks some. The data show roughly 89,000 clones, 85% to 95% seen once. This receptor was obtained from a female donor in good health, enrolled as a control in a pregnancy study. The chain uses TRBV7-9 and TRBJ2-6; 8 nucleotides align to TRBD1. The source material was peripheral blood, sampled after pregnancy. DNA for the CDR3: TGTGCCAGCAGCTCCGGACAGGGTTCTGGGGCCAACGTCCTGACTTTC. Amino acids: CASSSGQGSGANVLTF.